In its sample, the clone carrying this T cell receptor beta chain was seen a few times. The data stem from a study of T cells in Graves' hyperthyroidism and ophthalmopathy. TCR beta CDR3 regions were amplified from RNA. The HTBI primer set served for first-round RT-PCR of the TCR CDR3. Via MiXCR, TCRdb re-called the multiplex PCR reads, giving one row per CDR3 protein. The table records around 540,000 distinct CDR3 sequences, about 43% of them present only once. Sequenced sample: peripheral blood or thyroid tissue (not recorded which). The origin of this receptor is a woman aged 18 to 35 with Graves' hyperthyroidism.

CDR3 sequence: CASSTGQGTYEQYF. CDR3 DNA sequence: TGTGCCAGTAGTACAGGACAGGGGACCTACGAGCAGTACTTC. The chain carries TRBV19 and TRBJ2-7, with 9 bases aligning to TRBD1. Germline V gene data show CDR1 as LNHDA and CDR2 as SQIVND (reference sequence). The CDR3 is made up of 14 amino acids. After removal of 4 bases from V and 2 bases from J, the junction contained 3 bases not matched to a gene.